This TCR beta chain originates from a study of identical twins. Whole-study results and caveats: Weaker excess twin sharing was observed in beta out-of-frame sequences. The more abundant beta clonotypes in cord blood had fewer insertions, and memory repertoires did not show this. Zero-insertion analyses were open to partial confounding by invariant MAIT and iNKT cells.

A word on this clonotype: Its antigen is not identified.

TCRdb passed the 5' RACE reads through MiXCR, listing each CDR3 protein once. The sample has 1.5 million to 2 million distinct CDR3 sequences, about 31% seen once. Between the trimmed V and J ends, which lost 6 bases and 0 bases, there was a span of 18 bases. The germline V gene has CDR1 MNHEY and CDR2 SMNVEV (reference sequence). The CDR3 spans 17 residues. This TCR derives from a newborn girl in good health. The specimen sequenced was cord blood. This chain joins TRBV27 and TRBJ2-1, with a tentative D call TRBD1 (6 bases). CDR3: CASRLRWGQSSYNEQFF. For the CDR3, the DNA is TGTGCCAGCAGACTCCGCTGGGGACAAAGCTCCTACAATGAGCAGTTCTTC.